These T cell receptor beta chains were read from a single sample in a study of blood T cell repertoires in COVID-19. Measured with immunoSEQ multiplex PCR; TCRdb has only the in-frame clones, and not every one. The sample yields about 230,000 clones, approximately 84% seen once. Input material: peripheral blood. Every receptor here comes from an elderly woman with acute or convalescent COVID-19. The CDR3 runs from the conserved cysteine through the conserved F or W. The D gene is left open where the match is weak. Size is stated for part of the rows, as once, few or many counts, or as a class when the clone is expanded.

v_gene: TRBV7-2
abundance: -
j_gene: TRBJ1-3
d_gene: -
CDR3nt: TGTGCCAGCAGTCGAGGACAGCTCGCCGGAAACACCATATATTTT
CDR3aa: CASSRGQLAGNTIYF

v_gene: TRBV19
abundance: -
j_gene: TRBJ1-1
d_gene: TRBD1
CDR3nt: TGTGCCAGTAGTCCAAGGACAGGATCAGGGACTGAAGCTTTCTTT
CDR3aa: CASSPRTGSGTEAFF

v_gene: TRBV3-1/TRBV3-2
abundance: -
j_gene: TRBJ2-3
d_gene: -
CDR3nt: TGTGCCAGCAGCCTTGGGGGGGGCGGCGATACGCAGTATTTT
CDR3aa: CASSLGGGGDTQYF

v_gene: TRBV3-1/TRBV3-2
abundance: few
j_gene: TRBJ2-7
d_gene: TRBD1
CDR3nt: TGTGCCAGCAGCCAAGACGGGACAGGTGTGACCGAGCAGTACTTC
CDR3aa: CASSQDGTGVTEQYF

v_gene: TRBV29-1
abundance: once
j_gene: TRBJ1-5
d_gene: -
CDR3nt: TGCAGCGTTGAAGAGGGAGGGTCCTCTCAGCCCCAGCATTTT
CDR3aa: CSVEEGGSSQPQHF

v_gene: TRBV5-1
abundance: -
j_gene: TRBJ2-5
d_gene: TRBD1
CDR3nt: TGCGCCAGCAGCTTAAAGGGGGCGGGAGAGACCCAGTACTTC
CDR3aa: CASSLKGAGETQYF

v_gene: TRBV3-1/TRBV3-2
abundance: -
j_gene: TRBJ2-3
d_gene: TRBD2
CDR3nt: TGTGCCAGCAGCTCCCGGACTAGCGGAACAGATACGCAGTATTTT
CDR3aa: CASSSRTSGTDTQYF

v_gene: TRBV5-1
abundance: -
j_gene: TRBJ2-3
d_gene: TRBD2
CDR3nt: TGCGCCAGCAGCACAGAGGGACTAGCGGGAGGGCCGATCTCGCAGTATTTT
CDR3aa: CASSTEGLAGGPISQYF

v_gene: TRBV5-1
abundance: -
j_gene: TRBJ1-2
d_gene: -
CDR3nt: TGCGCCAGCAGCTTCGGTTACAGGGAGGGCTATGGCTACACCTTC
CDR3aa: CASSFGYREGYGYTF

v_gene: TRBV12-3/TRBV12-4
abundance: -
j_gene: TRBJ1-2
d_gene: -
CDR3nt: TGTGCCAGCAGTTCATCGGGCTATGGCTACACCTTC
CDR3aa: CASSSSGYGYTF

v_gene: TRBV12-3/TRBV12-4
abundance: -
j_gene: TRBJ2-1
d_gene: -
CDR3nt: TGTGCCAGCAGTTTGAGGGAGCAGTTCTTC
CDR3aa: CASSLREQFF

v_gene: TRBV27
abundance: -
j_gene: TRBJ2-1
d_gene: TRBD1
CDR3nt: TGTGCCAGCAGCAAGGGACAGGTGGAAGGTGAGCAGTTCTTC
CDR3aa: CASSKGQVEGEQFF

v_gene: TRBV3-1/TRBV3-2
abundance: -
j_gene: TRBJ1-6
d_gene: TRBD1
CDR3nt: TGTGCCAGCAGCCAAGGTTTAAGGGGGCAGGGAAATTCACCCCTCCACTTT
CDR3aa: CASSQGLRGQGNSPLHF

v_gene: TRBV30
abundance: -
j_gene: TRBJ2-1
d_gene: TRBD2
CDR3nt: TGTGCCTGGGGTGGGACTAGCGGATTCAATGAGCAGTTCTTC
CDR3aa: CAWGGTSGFNEQFF

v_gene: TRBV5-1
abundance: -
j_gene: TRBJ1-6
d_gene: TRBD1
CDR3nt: TGCGCCAGCAGCCTCCGGGACAGGGCCGGGGCCCTCCACTTT
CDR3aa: CASSLRDRAGALHF

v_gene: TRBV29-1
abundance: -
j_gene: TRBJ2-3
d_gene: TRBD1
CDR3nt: TGCAGCTTTTTAGACAGGGGACCCACAGATACGCAGTATTTT
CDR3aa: CSFLDRGPTDTQYF

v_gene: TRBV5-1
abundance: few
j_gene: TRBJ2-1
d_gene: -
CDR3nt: TGCGCCAGCAGCTTGGTGTTGGGAGCGGTCGGTGAGCAGTTCTTC
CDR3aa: CASSLVLGAVGEQFF

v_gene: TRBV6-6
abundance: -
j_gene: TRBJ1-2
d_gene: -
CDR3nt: TGTGCCAGCAGACACGAAGGAGCGAACTATGGCTACACCTTC
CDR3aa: CASRHEGANYGYTF

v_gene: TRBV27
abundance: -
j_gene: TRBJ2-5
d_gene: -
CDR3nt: TGTGCCAGCAGTAATGAGTACCAAGAGACCCAGTACTTC
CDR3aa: CASSNEYQETQYF

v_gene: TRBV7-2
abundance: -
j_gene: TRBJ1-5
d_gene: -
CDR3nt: TGTGCCAGCAGCTTAAACAGTCTAAATCAGCCCCAGCATTTT
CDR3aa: CASSLNSLNQPQHF

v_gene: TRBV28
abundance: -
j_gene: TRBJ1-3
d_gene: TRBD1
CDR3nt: TGTGCCAGCAGCCTGGACAGGGCGCCTGGAAACACCATATATTTT
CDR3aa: CASSLDRAPGNTIYF

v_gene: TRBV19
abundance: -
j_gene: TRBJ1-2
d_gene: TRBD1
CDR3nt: TGTGCCAGTACCCGACAGGGCTATGGCTACACCTTC
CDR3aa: CASTRQGYGYTF

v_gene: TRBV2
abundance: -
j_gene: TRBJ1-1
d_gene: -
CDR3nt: TGTGCCAGCAGTGAGGGCCCAGGGAGGATAGCTGAAGCTTTCTTT
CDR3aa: CASSEGPGRIAEAFF

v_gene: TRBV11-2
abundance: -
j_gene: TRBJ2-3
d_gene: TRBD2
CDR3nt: TGTGCCAGCAGCCGTAGCGGGAGTGGACCAGATACGCAGTATTTT
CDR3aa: CASSRSGSGPDTQYF

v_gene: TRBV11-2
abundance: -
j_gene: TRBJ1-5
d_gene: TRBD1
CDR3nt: TGTGCCAGCAGCTTCGGACAGGGAGGGAGCAATCAGCCCCAGCATTTT
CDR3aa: CASSFGQGGSNQPQHF

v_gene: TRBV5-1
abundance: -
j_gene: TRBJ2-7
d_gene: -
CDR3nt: TGCGCCAGCAGCTTGACCGCAGGGCAAAACGAGCAGTACTTC
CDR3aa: CASSLTAGQNEQYF

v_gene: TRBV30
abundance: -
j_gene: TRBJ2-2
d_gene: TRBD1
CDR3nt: TGTGCCTGGAGTAAGGGACAGGGGGAAACCGGGGAGCTGTTTTTT
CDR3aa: CAWSKGQGETGELFF

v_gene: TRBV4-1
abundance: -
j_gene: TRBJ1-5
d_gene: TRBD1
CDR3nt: TGCGCCAGCAGCCGCAGGACAGGGTTTGGCAATCAGCCCCAGCATTTT
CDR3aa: CASSRRTGFGNQPQHF

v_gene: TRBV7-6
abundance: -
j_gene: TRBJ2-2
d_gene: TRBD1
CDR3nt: TGTGCCAGCAGCTTAGGGACAGGGCGGAACACCGGGGAGCTGTTTTTT
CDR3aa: CASSLGTGRNTGELFF